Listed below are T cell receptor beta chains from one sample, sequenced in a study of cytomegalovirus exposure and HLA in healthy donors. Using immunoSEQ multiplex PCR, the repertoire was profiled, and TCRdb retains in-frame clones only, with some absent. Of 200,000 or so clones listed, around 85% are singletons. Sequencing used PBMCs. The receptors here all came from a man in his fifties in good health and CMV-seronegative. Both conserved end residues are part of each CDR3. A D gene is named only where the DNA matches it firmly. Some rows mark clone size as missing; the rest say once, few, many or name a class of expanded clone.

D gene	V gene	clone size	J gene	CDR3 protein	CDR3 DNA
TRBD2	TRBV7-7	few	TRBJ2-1	CASSQTSTGEQFF	TGTGCTAGCAGCCAGACTAGCACCGGTGAGCAGTTCTTC
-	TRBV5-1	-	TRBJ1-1	CASRSPGGGKTEAFF	TGCGCCAGCAGGTCCCCCGGGGGGGGGAAGACTGAAGCTTTCTTT
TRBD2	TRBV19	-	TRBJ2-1	CASSSGRTSGLLEQFF	TGTGCCAGTAGTTCTGGGAGGACTAGCGGGCTTCTGGAGCAGTTCTTC
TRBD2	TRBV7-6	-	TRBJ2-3	CASSLAGSRGRSTDTQYF	TGTGCCAGCAGCTTAGCGGGAAGTCGCGGGAGGTCAACAGATACGCAGTATTTT
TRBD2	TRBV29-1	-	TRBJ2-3	CSVEDPGRVGDTQYF	TGCAGCGTTGAAGATCCCGGGAGGGTTGGAGATACGCAGTATTTT
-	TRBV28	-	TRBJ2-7	CASSPIQGVRYEQYF	TGTGCCAGCAGTCCGATACAGGGTGTACGCTACGAGCAGTACTTC
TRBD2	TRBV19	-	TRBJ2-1	CASSKGLAGGPSNEQFF	TGTGCCAGTAGTAAGGGACTAGCGGGAGGGCCGTCCAATGAGCAGTTCTTC
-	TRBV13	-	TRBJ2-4	CASSLREAKNIQYF	TGTGCCAGCAGCTTGAGGGAAGCCAAAAACATTCAGTACTTC
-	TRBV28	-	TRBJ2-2	CASSPGVKMSTGELFF	TGTGCCAGCAGTCCCGGAGTAAAAATGTCGACCGGGGAGCTGTTTTTT
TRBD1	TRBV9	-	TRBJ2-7	CASSVLPDRVSEQYF	TGTGCCAGCAGCGTACTCCCCGACAGGGTTAGCGAGCAGTACTTC
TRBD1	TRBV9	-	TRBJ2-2	CASSPRQGNTGELFF	TGTGCCAGCAGCCCCCGACAGGGGAATACCGGGGAGCTGTTTTTT
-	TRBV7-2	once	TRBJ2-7	CASSPRSQGYSYEQYF	TGTGCCAGCAGCCCCAGAAGTCAGGGGTACTCCTACGAGCAGTACTTC
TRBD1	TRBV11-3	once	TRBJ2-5	CASSFTGVGETQYF	TGTGCCAGCAGCTTCACAGGGGTAGGGGAGACCCAGTACTTC
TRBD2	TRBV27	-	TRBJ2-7	CASSSSWTSGNYEQYF	TGTGCCAGCAGTTCATCCTGGACTAGCGGGAACTACGAGCAGTACTTC
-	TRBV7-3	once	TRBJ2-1	CASSLEASTYNEQFF	TGTGCCAGCAGCTTAGAGGCGTCGACCTACAATGAGCAGTTCTTC
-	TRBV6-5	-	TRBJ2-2	CASSYKPGELFF	TGTGCCAGCAGTTACAAGCCCGGGGAGCTGTTTTTT
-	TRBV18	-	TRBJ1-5	CASSAGYSNQPQHF	TGTGCCAGCTCAGCAGGGTATAGCAATCAGCCCCAGCATTTT
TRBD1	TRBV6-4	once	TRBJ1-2	CASSAAPGTASGYTF	TGTGCCAGCAGTGCGGCTCCCGGGACAGCCTCGGGCTACACCTTC
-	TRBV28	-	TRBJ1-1	CASSWLGGPTGEAFF	TGTGCCAGCAGTTGGCTGGGAGGGCCCACAGGTGAAGCTTTCTTT
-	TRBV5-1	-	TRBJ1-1	CASSLGGQLNTEAFF	TGCGCCAGCAGCTTGGGAGGACAATTGAACACTGAAGCTTTCTTT
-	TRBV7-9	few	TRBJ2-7	CASSSLGELSYEQYF	TGTGCCAGCAGCTCCCTGGGAGAGCTATCCTACGAGCAGTACTTC
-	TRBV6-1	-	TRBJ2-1	CASSEAASSYNEQFF	TGTGCCAGCAGTGAAGCCGCTAGCTCCTACAATGAGCAGTTCTTC
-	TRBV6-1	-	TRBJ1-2	CASSLTADSPYGYTF	TGTGCCAGCAGCCTAACGGCGGACAGTCCCTATGGCTACACCTTC
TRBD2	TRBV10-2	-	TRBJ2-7	CASSQGGAGGGEQYF	TGCGCCAGCAGCCAAGGGGGTGCGGGAGGTGGCGAGCAGTACTTC
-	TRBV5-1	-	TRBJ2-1	CASSFRPPGQSLRNEQFF	TGCGCCAGCAGCTTCAGGCCCCCCGGACAATCATTAAGGAATGAGCAGTTCTTC
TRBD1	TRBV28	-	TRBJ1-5	CASSLSGQGSNQPQHF	TGTGCCAGCAGTTTATCGGGACAGGGGAGCAATCAGCCCCAGCATTTT
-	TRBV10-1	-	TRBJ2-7	CASRASSAPGNEQYF	TGCGCCAGCAGGGCCTCTAGCGCCCCGGGTAACGAGCAGTACTTC
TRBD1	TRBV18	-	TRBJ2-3	CASSPRFGTATDTQYF	TGTGCCAGCTCACCACGGTTCGGGACAGCCACAGATACGCAGTATTTT
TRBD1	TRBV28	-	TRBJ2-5	CASSPRQGKNQETQYF	TGTGCCAGCAGTCCAAGACAGGGGAAAAACCAAGAGACCCAGTACTTC
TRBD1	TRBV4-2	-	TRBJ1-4	CASSQESTGEKLFF	TGTGCCAGCAGCCAAGAATCGACAGGGGAAAAACTGTTTTTT
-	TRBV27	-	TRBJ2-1	CASSSGLQVHEQFF	TGTGCCAGCAGTTCCGGTCTACAGGTGCATGAGCAGTTCTTC
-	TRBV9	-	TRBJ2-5	CASSSTETQYF	TGTGCCAGCAGCTCTACCGAGACCCAGTACTTC
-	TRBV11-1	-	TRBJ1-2	CASSGYRDTDGYTF	TGTGCCAGCAGCGGCTACCGGGACACGGATGGCTACACCTTC
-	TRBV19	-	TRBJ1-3	CASQVNSGNTIYF	TGTGCCAGCCAGGTCAACTCTGGAAACACCATATATTTT
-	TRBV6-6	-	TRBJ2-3	CASSQGLAGTDTQYF	TGTGCCAGCAGCCAAGGGCTAGCCGGCACAGATACGCAGTATTTT
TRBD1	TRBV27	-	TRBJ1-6	CASSLTGGSFSPLHF	TGTGCCAGCAGTTTGACAGGGGGCTCTTTTTCACCCCTCCACTTT
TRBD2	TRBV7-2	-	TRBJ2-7	CASSLTSGSYEQYF	TGTGCCAGCAGCTTAACTAGCGGGAGCTACGAGCAGTACTTC
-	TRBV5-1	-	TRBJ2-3	CASSLGGWVDTQYF	TGCGCCAGCAGCTTGGGCGGGTGGGTAGATACGCAGTATTTT
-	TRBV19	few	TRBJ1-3	CASTSVSGNTIYF	TGTGCCAGTACCTCGGTCTCTGGAAACACCATATATTTT
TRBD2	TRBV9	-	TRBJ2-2	CASTMGGLGKAGELFF	TGTGCCAGCACTATGGGGGGACTAGGAAAGGCCGGGGAGCTGTTTTTT
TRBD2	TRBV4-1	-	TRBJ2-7	CASSPRSLGLAGYEQYF	TGCGCCAGCAGTCCAAGAAGCCTTGGACTAGCGGGCTACGAGCAGTACTTC
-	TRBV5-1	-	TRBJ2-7	CASSLGGRFYEQYF	TGCGCCAGCAGCTTGGGGGGCAGGTTCTACGAGCAGTACTTC